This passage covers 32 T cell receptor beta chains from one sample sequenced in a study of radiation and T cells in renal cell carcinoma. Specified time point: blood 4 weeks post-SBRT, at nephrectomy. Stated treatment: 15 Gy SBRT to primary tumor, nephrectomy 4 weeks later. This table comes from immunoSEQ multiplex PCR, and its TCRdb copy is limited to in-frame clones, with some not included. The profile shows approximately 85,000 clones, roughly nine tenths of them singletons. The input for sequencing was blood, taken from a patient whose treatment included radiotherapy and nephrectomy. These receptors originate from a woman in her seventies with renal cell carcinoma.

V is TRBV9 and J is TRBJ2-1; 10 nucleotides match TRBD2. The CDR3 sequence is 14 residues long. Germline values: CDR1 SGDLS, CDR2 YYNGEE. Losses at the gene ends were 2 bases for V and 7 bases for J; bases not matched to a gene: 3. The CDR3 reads CASSVASGGNEQFF. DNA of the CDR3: TGTGCCAGCAGCGTTGCTAGCGGGGGTAATGAGCAGTTCTTC.

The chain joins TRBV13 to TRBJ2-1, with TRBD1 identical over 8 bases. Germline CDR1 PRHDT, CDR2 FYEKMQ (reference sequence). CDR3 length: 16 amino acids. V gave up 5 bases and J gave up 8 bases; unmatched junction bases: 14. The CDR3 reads CASSPFDRGPLDEQFF. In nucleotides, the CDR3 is TGTGCCAGCAGCCCCTTTGACAGGGGTCCCCTTGATGAGCAGTTCTTC. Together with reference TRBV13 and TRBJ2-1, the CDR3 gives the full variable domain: AAGVIQSPRHLIKEKRETATLKCYPIPRHDTVYWYQQGPGQDPQFLISFYEKMQSDKGSIPDRFSAQQFSDYHSELNMSSLELGDSALYFCASSPFDRGPLDEQFFGPGTRLTVL.

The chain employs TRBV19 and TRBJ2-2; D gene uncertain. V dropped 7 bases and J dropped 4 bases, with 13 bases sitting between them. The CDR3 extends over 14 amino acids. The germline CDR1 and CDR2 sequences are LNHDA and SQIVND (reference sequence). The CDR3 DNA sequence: TGTGCCAGTAACTACGAGTTGGGCACCGGGGAGCTGTTTTTT. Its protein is CASNYELGTGELFF. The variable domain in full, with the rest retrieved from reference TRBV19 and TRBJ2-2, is DGGITQSPKYLFRKEGQNVTLSCEQNLNHDAMYWYRQDPGQGLRLIYYSQIVNDFQKGDIAEGYSVSREKKESFPLTVTSAQKNPTAFYLCASNYELGTGELFFGEGSRLTVL.

The CDR3 nucleotides are TGTGCCAGCAGGCCCGGACGGGTTAGCACAGATACGCAGTATTTT. This translates into CASRPGRVSTDTQYF. V usage is TRBV11-2 and J usage is TRBJ2-3, with D unresolved. The CDR3 runs 15 residues. Germline lookup yields CDR1 SGHAT and CDR2 FQNNGV. V lost 6 bases to trimming and J lost 0 bases, with 13 bases between them. Looking up the rest from reference TRBV11-2 and TRBJ2-3 gives the full variable domain: EAGVAQSPRYKIIEKRQSVAFWCNPISGHATLYWYQQILGQGPKLLIQFQNNGVVDDSQLPKDRFSAERLKGVDSTLKIQPAKLEDSAVYLCASRPGRVSTDTQYFGPGTRLTVL.

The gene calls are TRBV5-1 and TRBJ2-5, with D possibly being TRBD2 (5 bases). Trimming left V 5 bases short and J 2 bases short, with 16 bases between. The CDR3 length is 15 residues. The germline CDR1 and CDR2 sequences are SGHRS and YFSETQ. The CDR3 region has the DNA TGCGCCAGCAGGTTAGAGGGCAGAGTACAAGAGACCCAGTACTTC. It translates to CASRLEGRVQETQYF.

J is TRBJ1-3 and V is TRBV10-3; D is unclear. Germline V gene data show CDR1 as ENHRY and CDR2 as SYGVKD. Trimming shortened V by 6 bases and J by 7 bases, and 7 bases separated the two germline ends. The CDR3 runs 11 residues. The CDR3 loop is CAIRRLNTIYF. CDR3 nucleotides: TGTGCCATCAGGCGGCTGAACACCATATATTTT.

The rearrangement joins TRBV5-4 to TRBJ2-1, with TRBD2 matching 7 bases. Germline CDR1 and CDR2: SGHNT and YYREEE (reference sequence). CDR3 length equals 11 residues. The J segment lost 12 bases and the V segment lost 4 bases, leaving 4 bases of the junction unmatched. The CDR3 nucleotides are TGTGCCAGCAGCCGTACGGGGGGGCAGTTCTTC. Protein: CASSRTGGQFF.

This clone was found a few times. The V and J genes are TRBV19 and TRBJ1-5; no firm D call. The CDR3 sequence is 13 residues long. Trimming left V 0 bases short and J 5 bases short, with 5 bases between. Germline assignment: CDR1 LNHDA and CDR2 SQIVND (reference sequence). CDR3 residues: CASSIDSDQPQHF. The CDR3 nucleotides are TGTGCCAGTAGTATAGACTCCGATCAGCCCCAGCATTTT.

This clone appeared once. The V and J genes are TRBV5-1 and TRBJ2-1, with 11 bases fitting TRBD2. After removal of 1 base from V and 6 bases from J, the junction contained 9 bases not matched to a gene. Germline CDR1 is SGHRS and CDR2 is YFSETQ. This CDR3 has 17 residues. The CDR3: CASSLKLAGVDLNEQFF. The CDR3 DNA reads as TGCGCCAGCAGCTTGAAACTAGCGGGGGTTGATCTCAATGAGCAGTTCTTC.

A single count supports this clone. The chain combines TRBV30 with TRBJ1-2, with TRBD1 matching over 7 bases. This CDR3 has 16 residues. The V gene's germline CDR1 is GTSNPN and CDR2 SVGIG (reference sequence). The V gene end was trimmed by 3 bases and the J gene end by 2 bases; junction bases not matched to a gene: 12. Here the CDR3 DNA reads TGTGCCTGGAGACAGGGGATCTTGAACGTAAACTATGGCTACACCTTC. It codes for CAWRQGILNVNYGYTF.

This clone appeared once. The CDR3 DNA follows: TGTGCCAGCAGACAAGGACTAGCAAGACCGGAGGATGAGCAGTTCTTC. This codes for CASRQGLARPEDEQFF. The chain couples TRBV11-2 to TRBJ2-1, with 8 bases aligning to TRBD2. CDR3 length: 16 residues. Trimming removed 6 bases from V and 8 bases from J; junction bases left unmatched: 15. The germline V gene has CDR1 SGHAT and CDR2 FQNNGV.

The CDR3 sequence is CASSLEVGARFYEQYF. CDR3 nucleotides: TGTGCCAGCAGCTTAGAAGTGGGGGCGCGGTTCTACGAGCAGTACTTC. This rearrangement joins TRBV7-2 to TRBJ2-7; tentative D call: TRBD1 (6 bases). This CDR3 comprises 16 residues. V lost 1 base and J lost 3, with 16 bases in between. CDR1 SGHTA and CDR2 FQGNSA come from the germline V gene.

The CDR3 DNA follows: TGTGCCAGCTATGGGGGGGCCAACGCAGATACGCAGTATTTT. Encoded protein: CASYGGANADTQYF. V gene TRBV18 combines with J gene TRBJ2-3; D perhaps matches TRBD2 (7 bases). V shed 7 bases and J shed 4 bases, with 15 bases lying between them. The CDR3 spans 14 residues. Per germline, CDR1 KGHSH and CDR2 LQKENI.

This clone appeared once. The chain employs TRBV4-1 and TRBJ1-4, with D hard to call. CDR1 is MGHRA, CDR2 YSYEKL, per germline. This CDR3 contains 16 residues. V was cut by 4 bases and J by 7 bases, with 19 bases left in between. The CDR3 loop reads CASSLLFRAQGEKLFF. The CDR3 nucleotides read TGCGCCAGCAGCCTCTTGTTTCGGGCGCAAGGTGAAAAACTGTTTTTT.

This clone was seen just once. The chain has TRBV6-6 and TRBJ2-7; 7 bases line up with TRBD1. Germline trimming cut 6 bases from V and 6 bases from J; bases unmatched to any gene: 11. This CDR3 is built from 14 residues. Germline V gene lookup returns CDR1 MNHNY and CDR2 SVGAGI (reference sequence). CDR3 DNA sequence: TGTGCCAGCAGAACAGGGGCCCTCTTTACCGAGCAGTACTTC. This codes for CASRTGALFTEQYF.

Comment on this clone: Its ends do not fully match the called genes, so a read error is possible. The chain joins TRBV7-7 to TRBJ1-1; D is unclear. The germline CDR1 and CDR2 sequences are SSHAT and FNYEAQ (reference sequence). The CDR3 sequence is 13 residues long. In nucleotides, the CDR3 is TGTGCTAGCAGCTTGGGAGAGTTCACTGAAGCTTTCTTT. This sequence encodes CASSLGEFTEAFF. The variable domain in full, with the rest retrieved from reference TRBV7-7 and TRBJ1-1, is GAGVSQSPRYKVTKRGQDVTLRCDPISSHATLYWYQQALGQGPEFLTYFNYEAQPDKSGLPSDRFSAERPEGSISTLTIQRTEQRDSAMYRCASSLGEFTEAFFGQGTRLTVV.

The CDR3: CASSSWGRGSGGNTGELFF. CDR3 bases: TGTGCCAGCAGCTCGTGGGGCAGGGGGTCCGGGGGCAACACCGGGGAGCTGTTTTTT. J is TRBJ2-2 and V is TRBV11-3, with D possibly TRBD1 on 7 matching bases. Germline CDR1 is SGHNT and CDR2 is YENEEA. The CDR3 runs to 19 residues. V was pared by 4 bases and J by 2 bases, with 23 bases between.

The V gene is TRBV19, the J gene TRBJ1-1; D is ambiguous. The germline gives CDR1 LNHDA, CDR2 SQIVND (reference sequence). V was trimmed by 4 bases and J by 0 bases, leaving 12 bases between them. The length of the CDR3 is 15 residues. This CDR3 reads CASSNRGGMNTEAFF. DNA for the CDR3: TGTGCCAGTAGTAACCGGGGTGGCATGAACACTGAAGCTTTCTTT.

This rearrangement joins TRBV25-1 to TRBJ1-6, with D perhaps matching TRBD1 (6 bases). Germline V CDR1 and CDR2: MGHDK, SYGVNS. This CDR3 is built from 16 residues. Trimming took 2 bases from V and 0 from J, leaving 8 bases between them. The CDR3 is CASSERGSSYNSPLHF. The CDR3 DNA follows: TGTGCCAGCAGTGAAAGGGGGAGCTCCTATAATTCACCCCTCCACTTT. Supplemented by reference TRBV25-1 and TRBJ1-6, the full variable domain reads EADIYQTPRYLVIGTGKKITLECSQTMGHDKMYWYQQDPGMELHLIHYSYGVNSTEKGDLSSESTVSRIRTEHFPLTLESARPSHTSQYLCASSERGSSYNSPLHFGNGTRLTVT.

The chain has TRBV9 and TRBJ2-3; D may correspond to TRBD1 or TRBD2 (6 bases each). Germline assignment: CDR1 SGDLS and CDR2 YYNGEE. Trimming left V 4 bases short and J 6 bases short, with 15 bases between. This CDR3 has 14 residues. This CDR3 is CASSIGTGADTQYF. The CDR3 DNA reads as TGTGCCAGCAGCATTGGAACGGGGGCGGATACGCAGTATTTT.

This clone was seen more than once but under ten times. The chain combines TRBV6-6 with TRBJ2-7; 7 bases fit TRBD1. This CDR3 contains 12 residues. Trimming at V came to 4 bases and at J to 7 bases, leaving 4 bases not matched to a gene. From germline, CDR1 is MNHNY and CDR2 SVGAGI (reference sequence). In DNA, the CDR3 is TGTGCCAGCAGTTCTCAACAGGGGGAGCAGTACTTC. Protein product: CASSSQQGEQYF.

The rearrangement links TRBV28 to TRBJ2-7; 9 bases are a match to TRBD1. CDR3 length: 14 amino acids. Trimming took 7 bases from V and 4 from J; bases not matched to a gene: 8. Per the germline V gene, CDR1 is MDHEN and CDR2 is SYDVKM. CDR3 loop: CASTPGTGFYEQYF. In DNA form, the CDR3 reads TGTGCCAGCACCCCCGGGACAGGGTTTTACGAGCAGTACTTC.

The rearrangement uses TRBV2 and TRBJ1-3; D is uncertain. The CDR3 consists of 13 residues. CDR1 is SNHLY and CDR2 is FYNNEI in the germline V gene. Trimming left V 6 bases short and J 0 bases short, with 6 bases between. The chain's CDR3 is CASSRDSGNTIYF. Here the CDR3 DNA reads TGTGCCAGCAGCAGAGACTCTGGAAACACCATATATTTT.

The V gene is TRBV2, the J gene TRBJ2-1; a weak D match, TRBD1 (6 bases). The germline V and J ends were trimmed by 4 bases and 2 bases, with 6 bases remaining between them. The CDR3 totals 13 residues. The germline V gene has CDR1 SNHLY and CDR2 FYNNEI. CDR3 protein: CASSGQAYNEQFF. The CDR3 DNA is TGTGCCAGCAGTGGACAGGCCTACAATGAGCAGTTCTTC.

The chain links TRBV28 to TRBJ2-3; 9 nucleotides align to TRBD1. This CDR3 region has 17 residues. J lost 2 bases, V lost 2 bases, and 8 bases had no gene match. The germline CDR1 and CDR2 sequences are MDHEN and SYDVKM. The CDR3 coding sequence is TGTGCCAGCAGTTTAACCCTCGGGACAGGGCTCACAGATACGCAGTATTTT. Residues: CASSLTLGTGLTDTQYF.

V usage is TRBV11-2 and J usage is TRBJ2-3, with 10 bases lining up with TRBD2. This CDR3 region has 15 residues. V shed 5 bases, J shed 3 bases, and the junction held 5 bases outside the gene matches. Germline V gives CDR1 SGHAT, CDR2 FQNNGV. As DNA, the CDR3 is TGTGCCAGCAGCCCCGGGACTAGCGAGACAGATACGCAGTATTTT. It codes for CASSPGTSETDTQYF.

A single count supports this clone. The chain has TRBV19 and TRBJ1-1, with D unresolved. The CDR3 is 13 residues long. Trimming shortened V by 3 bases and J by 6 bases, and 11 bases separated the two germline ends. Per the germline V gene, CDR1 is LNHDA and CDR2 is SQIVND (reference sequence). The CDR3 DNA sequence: TGTGCCAGTAGTATTAAACGGAAATCTGAAGCTTTCTTT. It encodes CASSIKRKSEAFF.

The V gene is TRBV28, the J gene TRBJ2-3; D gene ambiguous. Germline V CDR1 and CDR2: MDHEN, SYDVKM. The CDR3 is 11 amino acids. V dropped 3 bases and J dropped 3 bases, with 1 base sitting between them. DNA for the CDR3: TGTGCCAGCAGTTTGACAGATACGCAGTATTTT. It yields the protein CASSLTDTQYF.

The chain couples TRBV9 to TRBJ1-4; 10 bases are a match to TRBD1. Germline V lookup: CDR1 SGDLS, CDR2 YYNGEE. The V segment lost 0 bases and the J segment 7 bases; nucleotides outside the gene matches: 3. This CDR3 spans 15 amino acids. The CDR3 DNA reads TGTGCCAGCAGCGTAGAGGACAGGGGGAGTGAAAAACTGTTTTTT. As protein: CASSVEDRGSEKLFF.

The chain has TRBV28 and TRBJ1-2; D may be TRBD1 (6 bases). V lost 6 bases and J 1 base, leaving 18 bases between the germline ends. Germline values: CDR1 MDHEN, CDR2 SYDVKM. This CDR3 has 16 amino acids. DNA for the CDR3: TGTGCCAGCAGAAGACGGAACACAGGGCTTAACTATGGCTACACCTTC. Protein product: CASRRRNTGLNYGYTF.

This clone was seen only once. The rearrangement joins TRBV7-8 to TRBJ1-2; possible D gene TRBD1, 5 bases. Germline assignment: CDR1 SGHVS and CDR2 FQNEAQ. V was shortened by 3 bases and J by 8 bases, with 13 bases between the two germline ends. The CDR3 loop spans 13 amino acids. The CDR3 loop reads CASSFWQGEGYTF. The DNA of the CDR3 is TGTGCCAGCAGCTTTTGGCAGGGTGAAGGCTACACCTTC.

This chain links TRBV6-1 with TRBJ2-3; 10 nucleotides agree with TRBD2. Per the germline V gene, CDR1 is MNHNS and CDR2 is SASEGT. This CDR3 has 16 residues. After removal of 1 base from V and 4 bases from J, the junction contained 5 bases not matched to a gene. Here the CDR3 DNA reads TGTGCCAGCAGTGAAGAGACTAGCGGGCTGGCAGATACGCAGTATTTT. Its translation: CASSEETSGLADTQYF.